Shown below are 13 T cell receptor beta chains from a single sample sequenced in a study of blood T cell repertoires in COVID-19. Using immunoSEQ multiplex PCR, the repertoire was profiled, and TCRdb retains in-frame clones only, with some absent. The sample lists around 33,000 clones, 77% occurring once. The sequenced sample was peripheral blood. The receptors stem from a human donor in a cohort sampled during active COVID-19.

The V gene is TRBV18, the J gene TRBJ1-2; 10 bases fit TRBD1. This CDR3 region has 16 residues. J lost 7 bases, V lost 3 bases, and 11 bases had no gene match. The germline V gene encodes CDR1 KGHSH and CDR2 LQKENI. The CDR3 region is CASSPILDRGKVGYTF. In DNA form, the CDR3 reads TGTGCCAGCTCACCGATACTGGACAGGGGGAAGGTTGGCTACACCTTC.

This chain joins TRBV19 and TRBJ2-3; D is unclear. Germline CDR1 reads LNHDA; CDR2 reads SQIVND (reference sequence). The V end lost 1 base, the J end lost 1 base, and 12 bases lay between the germline ends. The CDR3 contains 16 residues. The DNA of the CDR3 is TGTGCCAGTAGTATAGGGTTCCGCGGAGGCACAGATACGCAGTATTTT. It encodes CASSIGFRGGTDTQYF.

The chain combines TRBV29-1 with TRBJ1-3; tentative D call: TRBD1 (5 bases). The CDR3 extends over 10 amino acids. Germline V gene sequence: CDR1 SQVTM, CDR2 ANQGSEA. V was clipped by 6 bases and J by 8 bases, with 8 bases between them. The CDR3 here is CSVQGDTIYF. The CDR3 DNA reads TGCAGCGTACAAGGGGACACCATATATTTT.

The chain joins TRBV10-3 to TRBJ1-6, with D perhaps TRBD1 (6 bases). The CDR3 runs 12 residues. Germline lookup yields CDR1 ENHRY and CDR2 SYGVKD. Trimming removed 8 bases at V and 9 bases at J, with 11 bases between. This chain's CDR3 is CAIAQGSSPLHF. Written as DNA, the CDR3 is TGTGCCATCGCACAGGGAAGTTCACCCCTCCACTTT.

The genes are TRBV18 and TRBJ2-2; D is unclear. The ends were cut back, 2 bases at V and 0 bases at J, with 4 bases in the middle. The germline CDR1 and CDR2 sequences are KGHSH and LQKENI. The CDR3 length is 14 residues. In nucleotides, the CDR3 is TGTGCCAGCTCACCAAACACGAACACCGGGGAGCTGTTTTTT. It translates to CASSPNTNTGELFF.

The V and J genes are TRBV18 and TRBJ2-2; 11 bases align to TRBD2. With V trimmed by 5 bases and J by 5 bases, 13 bases remained unmatched. The CDR3 covers 18 residues. Germline CDR1 is KGHSH and CDR2 is LQKENI. CDR3: CASSSPGLAVHLTGELFF. CDR3 nucleotides: TGTGCCAGCTCATCTCCGGGACTAGCGGTCCACTTAACCGGGGAGCTGTTTTTT.

The V call is TRBV4-3, the J call TRBJ2-4; no clear D. Germline CDR1 reads LGHNA; CDR2 reads YSLEER. V lost 5 bases and J 0 bases, leaving 8 bases between the germline ends. This CDR3 is built from 14 residues. The CDR3 DNA follows: TGCGCCAGCAGCGTCAGATTAGCCAAAAACATTCAGTACTTC. Its protein product is CASSVRLAKNIQYF.

CDR3 nucleotide sequence: TGTGCCAGCACCCGGACTAGCGGGAGGAATGAGCAGTTCTTC. Translated, it gives CASTRTSGRNEQFF. The J gene is TRBJ2-1, the V gene TRBV6-5; 14 bases line up with TRBD2. The CDR3 consists of 14 residues. Germline lookup yields CDR1 MNHEY and CDR2 SVGAGI. V shed 7 bases and J 7 bases; nucleotides not matched to a gene: 3.

V and J are TRBV6-9 and TRBJ1-2, with 10 bases matching TRBD1. Per the germline V gene, CDR1 is MNHGY and CDR2 is SVAAGI. The V and J ends lost 2 bases and 2 bases, in that order; junction bases with no gene match: 14. CDR3 length: 19 amino acids. CDR3 amino acids: CASSYAHRPGQGSNYGYTF. CDR3 coding DNA: TGTGCCAGCAGTTATGCGCACCGACCGGGACAGGGGTCGAACTATGGCTACACCTTC.

A few counts support this clone. V usage is TRBV6-6 and J usage is TRBJ1-1; 7 positions match TRBD1. After removal of 0 bases from V and 10 bases from J, the junction contained 11 bases not matched to a gene. Germline V lookup: CDR1 MNHNY, CDR2 SVGAGI (reference sequence). The length of the CDR3 is 15 residues. The CDR3 region is CASSYSVEGAVGAFF. Here the CDR3 DNA reads TGTGCCAGCAGTTACTCGGTGGAGGGGGCGGTTGGAGCTTTCTTT.

Here the CDR3 DNA reads TGTGCCAGCAGTGTGGGAGCGGGAGGGTACGAGCAGTACTTC. Its translation is CASSVGAGGYEQYF. The V and J genes are TRBV2 and TRBJ2-7; 10 nucleotides agree with TRBD2. Germline CDR1 reads SNHLY; CDR2 reads FYNNEI. This CDR3 comprises 14 residues. Losses at the gene ends were 4 bases for V and 4 bases for J; bases not matched to a gene: 4.

This rearrangement joins TRBV3-1 (or the pseudogene TRBV3-2) to TRBJ2-5, with TRBD2 identical over 8 bases. Per germline, CDR1 LGHDT and CDR2 YNNKEL (reference sequence). This CDR3 is built from 13 residues. V lost 5 bases to trimming and J lost 10 bases; unmatched junction nucleotides: 9. The CDR3 here is CASSLTERGHQYF. Here the CDR3 DNA reads TGTGCCAGCAGCTTAACTGAGCGGGGGCACCAGTACTTC.

The chain carries TRBV12-3 or TRBV12-4 and TRBJ2-7; D not certain. V shed 1 base and J shed 3 bases, with 7 bases lying between them. This CDR3 contains 13 residues. CDR3 nucleotide sequence: TGTGCCAGCAGTTTAGGAGAATTCTACGAGCAGTACTTC. Amino acid sequence: CASSLGEFYEQYF.